The clone carrying this TCR beta chain was detected ten times or more. The antigen remains undetermined. A 10-nucleotide random UMI tagged transcripts in template-switch 5'RACE cDNA synthesis. TCRdb re-called the 5' RACE reads through MiXCR, storing one row per CDR3 protein. In the table there are 45,000 to 50,000 distinct CDR3 sequences, under 3.5% of which are singletons. The data are from a study of neurological immune-mediated disorders. General observations from the study: The multiple sclerosis repertoire cluster was not associated with any clinical or MRI feature, with the authors stating that larger cohorts are needed. Phylogenetically, 18 of 34 multiple sclerosis patients' repertoires fell into one related-CDR3 cluster, a possible signature. No CDR3 amino acid sequences recurred among expanded clones across subjects, suggesting private repertoires in all groups.

The germline V gene encodes CDR1 DFQATT and CDR2 SNEGSKA (reference sequence). V shed 2 bases and J shed 4 bases, with 12 bases lying between them. The CDR3 runs 14 residues. This sequence joins TRBV20-1 and TRBJ2-1; no definite D call. Material for sequencing was PBMCs. This receptor was identified in a woman between 45 and 65 years old with multiple sclerosis. The CDR3 nucleotides are TGCAGTGCTAGATTCCGAGGACGGTACAATGAGCAGTTCTTC. It is translated as CSARFRGRYNEQFF.